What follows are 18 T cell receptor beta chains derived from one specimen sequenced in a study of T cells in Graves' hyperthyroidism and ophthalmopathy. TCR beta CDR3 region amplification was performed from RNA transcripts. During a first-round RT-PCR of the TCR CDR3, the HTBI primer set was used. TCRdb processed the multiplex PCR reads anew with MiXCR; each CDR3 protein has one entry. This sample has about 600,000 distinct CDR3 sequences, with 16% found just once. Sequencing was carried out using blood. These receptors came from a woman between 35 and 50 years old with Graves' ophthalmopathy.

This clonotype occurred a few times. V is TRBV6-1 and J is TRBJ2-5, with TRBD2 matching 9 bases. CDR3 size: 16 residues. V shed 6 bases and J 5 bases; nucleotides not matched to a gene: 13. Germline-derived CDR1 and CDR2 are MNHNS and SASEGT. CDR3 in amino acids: CASSFSGLAVRETQYF. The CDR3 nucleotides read TGTGCCAGCAGCTTCTCGGGACTAGCAGTCCGGGAGACCCAGTACTTC.

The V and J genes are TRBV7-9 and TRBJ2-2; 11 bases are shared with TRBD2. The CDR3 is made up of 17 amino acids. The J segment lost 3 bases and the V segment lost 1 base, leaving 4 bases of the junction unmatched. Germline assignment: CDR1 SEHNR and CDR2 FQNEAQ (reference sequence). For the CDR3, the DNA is TGTGCCAGCAGCTTAGGTCGACTAGCGGGATACACCGGGGAGCTGTTTTTT. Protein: CASSLGRLAGYTGELFF.

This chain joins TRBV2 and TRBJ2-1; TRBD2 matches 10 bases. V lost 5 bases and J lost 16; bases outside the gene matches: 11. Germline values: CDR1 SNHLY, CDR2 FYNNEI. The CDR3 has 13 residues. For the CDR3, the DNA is TGTGCCAGCAGTTTCGGGATAGCGGGGGGTTATTTCTTC. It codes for CASSFGIAGGYFF. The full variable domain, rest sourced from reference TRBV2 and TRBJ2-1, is EPEVTQTPSHQVTQMGQEVILRCVPISNHLYFYWYRQILGQKVEFLVSFYNNEISEKSEIFDDQFSVERPDGSNFTLKIRSTKLEDSAMYFCASSFGIAGGYFFGPGTRLTVL.

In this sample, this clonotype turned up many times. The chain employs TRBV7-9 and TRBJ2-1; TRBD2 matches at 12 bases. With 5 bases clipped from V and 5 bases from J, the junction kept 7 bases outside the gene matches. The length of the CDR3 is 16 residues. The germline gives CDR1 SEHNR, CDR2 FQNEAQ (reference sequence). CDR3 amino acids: CASSPASGRANNEQFF. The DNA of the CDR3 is TGTGCCAGCAGCCCCGCTAGCGGGAGGGCCAACAATGAGCAGTTCTTC.

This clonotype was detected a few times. The CDR3 region has the DNA TGTGCCAGCAATAACCCCATTGACACTGAAGCTTTCTTT. This gives the protein CASNNPIDTEAFF. The genes are TRBV6-1 and TRBJ1-1; no definite D call. V was shortened by 7 bases and J by 3 bases, with 12 bases between the two germline ends. The length of the CDR3 is 13 residues. Germline V gene lookup returns CDR1 MNHNS and CDR2 SASEGT.

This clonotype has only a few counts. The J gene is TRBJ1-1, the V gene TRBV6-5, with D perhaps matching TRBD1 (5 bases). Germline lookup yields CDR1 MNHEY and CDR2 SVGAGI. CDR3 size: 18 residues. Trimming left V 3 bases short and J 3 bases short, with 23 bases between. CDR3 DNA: TGTGCCAGCAGTTATCAACTCCGAGGGATACTAGGGGACACTGAAGCTTTCTTT. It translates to CASSYQLRGILGDTEAFF.

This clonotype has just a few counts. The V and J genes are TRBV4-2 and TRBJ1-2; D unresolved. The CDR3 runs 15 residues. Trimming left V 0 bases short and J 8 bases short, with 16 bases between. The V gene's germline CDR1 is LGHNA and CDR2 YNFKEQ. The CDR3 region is CASSQDVDPAEGYTF. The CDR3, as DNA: TGTGCCAGCAGCCAAGATGTGGATCCAGCGGAAGGCTACACCTTC.

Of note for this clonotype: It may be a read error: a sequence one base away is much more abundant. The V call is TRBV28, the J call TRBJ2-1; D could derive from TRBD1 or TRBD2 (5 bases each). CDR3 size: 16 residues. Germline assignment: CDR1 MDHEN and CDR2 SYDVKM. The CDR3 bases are TGTGCCAGCAGTTTACCAGAGGGGAGCTCCTACAATGAGCAGTGCTTC. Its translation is CASSLPEGSSYNEQCF.

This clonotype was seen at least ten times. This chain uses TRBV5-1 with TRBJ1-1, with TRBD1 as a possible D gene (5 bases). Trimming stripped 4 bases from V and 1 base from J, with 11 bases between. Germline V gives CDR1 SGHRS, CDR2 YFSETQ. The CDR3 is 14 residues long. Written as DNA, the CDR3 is TGCGCCAGCAGCGAACAGGCTACGAACACTGAAGCTTTCTTT. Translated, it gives CASSEQATNTEAFF.

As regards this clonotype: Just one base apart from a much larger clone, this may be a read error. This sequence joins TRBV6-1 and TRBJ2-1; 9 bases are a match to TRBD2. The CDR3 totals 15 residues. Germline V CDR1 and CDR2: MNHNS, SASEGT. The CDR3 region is CASLAGSISYNEQCF. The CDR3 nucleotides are TGTGCCAGCCTAGCGGGAAGTATTTCCTACAATGAGCAGTGCTTC.

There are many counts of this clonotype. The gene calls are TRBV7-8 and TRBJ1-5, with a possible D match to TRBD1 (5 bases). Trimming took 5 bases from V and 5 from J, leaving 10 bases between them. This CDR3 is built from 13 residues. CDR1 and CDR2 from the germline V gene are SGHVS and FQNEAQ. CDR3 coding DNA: TGTGCCAGCAGCCTACAGGAGGATCAGCCCCAGCATTTT. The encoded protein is CASSLQEDQPQHF. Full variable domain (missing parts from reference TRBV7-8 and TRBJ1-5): GAGVSQSPRYKVAKRGQDVALRCDPISGHVSLFWYQQALGQGPEFLTYFQNEAQLDKSGLPSDRFFAERPEGSVSTLKIQRTQQEDSAVYLCASSLQEDQPQHFGDGTRLSIL.

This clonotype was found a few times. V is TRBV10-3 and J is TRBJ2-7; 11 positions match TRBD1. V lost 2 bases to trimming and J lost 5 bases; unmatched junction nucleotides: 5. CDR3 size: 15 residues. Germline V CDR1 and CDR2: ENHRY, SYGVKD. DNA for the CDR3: TGTGCCATCAGTGAGGGGACAGGGGGTGGGCACGAGCAGTACTTC. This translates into CAISEGTGGGHEQYF.

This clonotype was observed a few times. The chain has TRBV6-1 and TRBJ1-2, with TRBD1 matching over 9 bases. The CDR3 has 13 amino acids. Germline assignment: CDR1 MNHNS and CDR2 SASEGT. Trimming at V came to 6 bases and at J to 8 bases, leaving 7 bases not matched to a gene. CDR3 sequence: CASRRDRAEGYTF. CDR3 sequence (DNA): TGTGCCAGCAGGAGGGACAGGGCTGAGGGCTACACCTTC.

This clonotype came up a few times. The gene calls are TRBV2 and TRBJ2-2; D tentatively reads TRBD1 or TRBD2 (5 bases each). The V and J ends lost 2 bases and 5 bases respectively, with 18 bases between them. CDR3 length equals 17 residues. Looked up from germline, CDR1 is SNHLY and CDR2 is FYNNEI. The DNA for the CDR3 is TGTGCCAGCAGTGAATTTACGGGGCTCAAGGGGACCGGGGAGCTGTTTTTT. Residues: CASSEFTGLKGTGELFF. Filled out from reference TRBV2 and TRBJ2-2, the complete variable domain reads EPEVTQTPSHQVTQMGQEVILRCVPISNHLYFYWYRQILGQKVEFLVSFYNNEISEKSEIFDDQFSVERPDGSNFTLKIRSTKLEDSAMYFCASSEFTGLKGTGELFFGEGSRLTVL.

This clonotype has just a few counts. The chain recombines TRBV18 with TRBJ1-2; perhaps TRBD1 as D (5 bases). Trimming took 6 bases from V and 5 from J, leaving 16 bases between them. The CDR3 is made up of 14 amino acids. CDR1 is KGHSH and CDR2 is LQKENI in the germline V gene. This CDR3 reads CASSPGDVSYGYTF. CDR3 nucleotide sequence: TGTGCCAGCTCCCCGGGGGATGTTTCTTATGGCTACACCTTC.

The CDR3 sequence: CSVEYRVPYNEQFF. The CDR3 nucleotides are TGCAGCGTTGAATACAGGGTACCCTACAATGAGCAGTTCTTC. The chain carries TRBV29-1 and TRBJ2-1; tentative D call: TRBD1 (6 bases). Germline V gene data show CDR1 as SQVTM and CDR2 as ANQGSEA. V was pared by 2 bases and J by 2 bases, with 10 bases between. The length of the CDR3 is 14 residues.

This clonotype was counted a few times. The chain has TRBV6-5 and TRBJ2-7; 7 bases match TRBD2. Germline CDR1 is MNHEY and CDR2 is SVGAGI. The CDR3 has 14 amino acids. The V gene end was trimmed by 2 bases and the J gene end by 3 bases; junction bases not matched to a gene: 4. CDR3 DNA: TGTGCCAGCAGTTACGAGCGGGGCAGCTACGAGCAGTACTTC. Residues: CASSYERGSYEQYF.

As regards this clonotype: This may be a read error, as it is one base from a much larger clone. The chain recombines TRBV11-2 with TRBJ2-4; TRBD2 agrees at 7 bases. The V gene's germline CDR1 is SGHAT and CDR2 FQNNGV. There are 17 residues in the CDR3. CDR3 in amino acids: CASRLVPPGRADNIQYF. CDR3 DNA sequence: TGTGCCAGCAGATTAGTCCCCCCGGGGAGGGCCGACAACATTCAGTACTTC.